Below, 30 T cell receptor beta chains from the same sample are listed, as sequenced in a study of beta chain features in type 1 diabetes. TCRB transcripts that were expressed got sequenced, as all of the isolated RNA had been reverse transcribed. The table came from immunoSEQ multiplex PCR; TCRdb's copy has only in-frame clones and leaves some out. The data show approximately 470,000 clones, roughly 31% seen once. Source material: naive CD4+ T cells from blood. The receptors shown here come from a man aged 18 to 30 in good health.

This clone was seen more than once but under ten times. Compared with germline, one end of the junction differs, possibly owing to a read error. The chain links TRBV4-3 to TRBJ2-1; 9 bases fit TRBD2. CDR3 length equals 14 residues. The V gene's germline CDR1 is LGHNA and CDR2 YSLEER. In nucleotides, the CDR3 is TGCGCCAGCAGCCAAGATAGAGTGAGCGGGAGGACCCTCTTC. As protein: CASSQDRVSGRTLF.

V is TRBV10-2 and J is TRBJ2-5, with D possibly being TRBD1 (5 bases). Germline V gene sequence: CDR1 WSHSY, CDR2 SAAADI. V was shortened by 8 bases and J by 1 base, with 11 bases between the two germline ends. This CDR3 has 13 amino acids. The CDR3 protein is CASGMGLQETQYF. In DNA, the CDR3 is TGCGCCAGCGGGATGGGGCTCCAAGAGACCCAGTACTTC.

The rearrangement links TRBV28 to TRBJ2-1; 10 nucleotides match TRBD2. The CDR3 is 19 residues long. In germline, CDR1 is MDHEN, CDR2 SYDVKM. V shed 5 bases, J shed 0 bases, and the junction held 13 bases outside the gene matches. The CDR3 loop is CASSPPGLAQLASYNEQFF. The CDR3 DNA sequence: TGTGCCAGCAGTCCACCGGGACTAGCGCAATTGGCCTCCTACAATGAGCAGTTCTTC. Together with reference TRBV28 and TRBJ2-1, the CDR3 gives the full variable domain: DVKVTQSSRYLVKRTGEKVFLECVQDMDHENMFWYRQDPGLGLRLIYFSYDVKMKEKGDIPEGYSVSREKKERFSLILESASTNQTSMYLCASSPPGLAQLASYNEQFFGPGTRLTVL.

The V gene is TRBV10-3, the J gene TRBJ2-3; TRBD2 matches at 7 bases. CDR1 is ENHRY, CDR2 SYGVKD, per germline. V was clipped by 9 bases and J by 2 bases; unmatched bases: 8. CDR3 length equals 14 residues. The DNA of the CDR3 is TGTGCCATAAAAGCGGGATTGACCACAGATACGCAGTATTTT. It yields the protein CAIKAGLTTDTQYF.

This clone came up a few times. The chain joins TRBV29-1 to TRBJ1-2; a possible D gene is TRBD1 (6 bases). This CDR3 has 11 amino acids. Germline V gene sequence: CDR1 SQVTM, CDR2 ANQGSEA. V was shortened by 7 bases and J by 6 bases, with 12 bases between the two germline ends. The CDR3 is CSGGTSNGYTF. CDR3 nucleotides: TGCAGCGGAGGGACAAGCAATGGCTACACCTTC.

This chain uses TRBV7-3 with TRBJ2-3; the match to TRBD1 covers 8 bases. Per germline, CDR1 SGHTA and CDR2 FQGTGA. V lost 6 bases to trimming and J lost 4 bases; unmatched junction nucleotides: 9. The CDR3 sequence is 15 residues long. CDR3 DNA sequence: TGTGCCAGCAGTCGTGACAGGGGCGGCGCAGATACGCAGTATTTT. This translates into CASSRDRGGADTQYF.

This clone occurred a few times. The chain employs TRBV5-1 and TRBJ2-1; 9 bases map to TRBD2. The junction had 9 bases not matched to a gene; V was cut back by 4 bases and J by 1 base. The CDR3 length is 17 residues. CDR1 is SGHRS, CDR2 YFSETQ, per germline. The CDR3 sequence is CASSPKTSGPSYNEQFF. In DNA form, the CDR3 reads TGCGCCAGCAGCCCAAAGACTAGCGGCCCTTCCTACAATGAGCAGTTCTTC.

Only a few counts were recorded for this clone. J is TRBJ2-2 and V is TRBV29-1; 9 nucleotides match TRBD2. V shed 6 bases and J 7 bases; nucleotides not matched to a gene: 9. CDR1 SQVTM and CDR2 ANQGSEA come from the germline V gene. This CDR3 contains 14 residues. The CDR3 DNA is TGCAGCGTCCGTACTAGCGGGTTTAACGGGGAGCTGTTTTTT. This gives the protein CSVRTSGFNGELFF.

This clone was seen a few times. The chain has TRBV28 and TRBJ2-3; no clear D gene. Per the germline V gene, CDR1 is MDHEN and CDR2 is SYDVKM. The CDR3 contains 13 residues. V was cut by 3 bases and J by 1 base, with 5 bases left in between. The CDR3 protein is CASSLPGTDTQYF. The CDR3 nucleotides are TGTGCCAGCAGTTTGCCAGGCACAGATACGCAGTATTTT.

V gene TRBV10-3 combines with J gene TRBJ2-1; no firm D call. The V gene lost 6 bases and the J gene lost 3 bases, with 12 bases spanning the gap. This CDR3 is built from 14 residues. CDR1 and CDR2 from the germline V gene are ENHRY and SYGVKD. The CDR3 DNA reads TGTGCCATCAGCGATTATTCGATCTACAATGAGCAGTTCTTC. Residues: CAISDYSIYNEQFF.

This sequence joins TRBV19 and TRBJ2-1; D is possibly TRBD2 (6 bases). The CDR3 is 14 residues long. The V gene's germline CDR1 is LNHDA and CDR2 SQIVND (reference sequence). Trimming took 4 bases from V and 4 from J, leaving 11 bases between them. The CDR3 region has the DNA TGTGCCAGTAGTAAGGTAGCGGTATACAATGAGCAGTTCTTC. Residues: CASSKVAVYNEQFF.

V gene TRBV7-2 combines with J gene TRBJ1-1; TRBD1 might be the D (6 bases). The CDR3 sequence is 15 residues long. V was shortened by 4 bases and J by 4 bases, with 16 bases between the two germline ends. Germline V lookup: CDR1 SGHTA, CDR2 FQGNSA. For the CDR3, the DNA is TGTGCCAGCAGCTGGCGGGGGGGCGCGGGCACTGAAGCTTTCTTT. Translated, it gives CASSWRGGAGTEAFF.

This chain links TRBV4-3 with TRBJ2-1, with D perhaps matching TRBD2 (7 bases). Between the trimmed V and J ends, which lost 2 bases and 7 bases, there was a span of 18 bases. The germline V gene has CDR1 LGHNA and CDR2 YSLEER. The CDR3 covers 16 residues. The CDR3: CASSQKQGPGGNEQFF. The DNA for the CDR3 is TGCGCCAGCAGCCAAAAACAGGGACCGGGGGGTAATGAGCAGTTCTTC.

The V call is TRBV30, the J call TRBJ2-1, with 10 positions matching TRBD1. From germline, CDR1 is GTSNPN and CDR2 SVGIG (reference sequence). This CDR3 is 13 amino acids long. Germline trimming cut 5 bases from V and 7 bases from J; bases unmatched to any gene: 5. CDR3 in DNA: TGTGCCTGGCGCCGGGACAGGGGAAATGAGCAGTTCTTC. Amino acid sequence: CAWRRDRGNEQFF.

This clone was seen more than once but under ten times. The chain has TRBV10-3 and TRBJ1-5, with D unclear. The length of the CDR3 is 12 residues. V shed 4 bases and J shed 6 bases, with 7 bases lying between them. From germline, CDR1 is ENHRY and CDR2 SYGVKD. CDR3 nucleotides: TGTGCCATCAGTGGAGGATCTCAGCCCCAGCATTTT. It is translated as CAISGGSQPQHF.

The chain recombines TRBV30 with TRBJ2-6; 10 bases match TRBD1. Per the germline V gene, CDR1 is GTSNPN and CDR2 is SVGIG (reference sequence). The CDR3 is made up of 18 amino acids. V was pared by 0 bases and J by 2 bases, with 7 bases of the junction left unmatched. CDR3 loop: CAWSVRGTGETGANVLTF. The DNA of the CDR3 is TGTGCCTGGAGTGTACGCGGGACAGGGGAGACTGGGGCCAACGTCCTGACTTTC.

This clone has only one observation. V gene TRBV5-1 combines with J gene TRBJ2-7; D call uncertain. The CDR3 has 15 residues. V was shortened by 1 base and J by 3 bases, with 14 bases between the two germline ends. The germline V gene has CDR1 SGHRS and CDR2 YFSETQ. In DNA form, the CDR3 reads TGCGCCAGCAGCTTGTGGCCCGGACCTAACTACGAGCAGTACTTC. The encoded protein is CASSLWPGPNYEQYF. The whole variable domain, remainder taken from reference TRBV5-1 and TRBJ2-7, is KAGVTQTPRYLIKTRGQQVTLSCSPISGHRSVSWYQQTPGQGLQFLFEYFSETQRNKGNFPGRFSGRQFSNSRSEMNVSTLELGDSALYLCASSLWPGPNYEQYFGPGTRLTVT.

The chain recombines TRBV18 with TRBJ2-5, with D uncertain. Germline loops: CDR1 KGHSH, CDR2 LQKENI. This CDR3 has 14 amino acids. V lost 2 bases and J lost 2, with 9 bases in between. CDR3 bases: TGTGCCAGCTCACCAGACGGTTTACAAGAGACCCAGTACTTC. Translated, it gives CASSPDGLQETQYF.

This chain joins TRBV29-1 and TRBJ2-3; TRBD2 agrees at 11 bases. The CDR3 is 14 amino acids. After removal of 4 bases from V and 2 bases from J, the junction contained 2 bases not matched to a gene. Germline CDR1 is SQVTM and CDR2 is ANQGSEA. CDR3 amino acids: CSVGLAGLTDTQYF. CDR3 bases: TGCAGCGTTGGACTAGCGGGGCTCACAGATACGCAGTATTTT.

The V gene is TRBV30, the J gene TRBJ2-1; 11 nucleotides line up with TRBD2. Trimming took 4 bases from V and 2 from J; bases not matched to a gene: 10. From germline, CDR1 is GTSNPN and CDR2 SVGIG (reference sequence). The CDR3 totals 17 residues. This chain's CDR3 is CAWTGLAGGYAYNEQFF. The CDR3 DNA sequence: TGTGCCTGGACGGGGCTAGCGGGAGGATATGCCTACAATGAGCAGTTCTTC.

This clone was found a few times. The chain recombines TRBV7-2 with TRBJ2-5; D may correspond to TRBD1 or TRBD2 (5 bases each). CDR3 size: 14 residues. CDR1 is SGHTA, CDR2 FQGNSA, per germline. The V end was cut by 5 bases, the J end by 7 bases, with 17 bases between. CDR3 sequence reads: CASSPGTASGTQYF. As DNA, the CDR3 is TGTGCCAGCAGCCCCGGGACCGCCTCCGGGACCCAGTACTTC.

The CDR3 nucleotides read TGTGCCTGGAGCAGGAGGCGGGAGAGGTCAGATACGCAGTATTTT. Protein sequence: CAWSRRRERSDTQYF. V gene TRBV30 combines with J gene TRBJ2-3; TRBD2 matches at 7 bases. This CDR3 is built from 15 residues. V gave up 3 bases and J gave up 4 bases; unmatched junction bases: 10. CDR1 and CDR2 (germline): GTSNPN, SVGIG (reference sequence).

In this sample, this clone turned up a few times. The gene calls are TRBV4-3 and TRBJ2-1; TRBD2 matches 10 bases. V was pared by 8 bases and J by 4 bases, with 5 bases of the junction left unmatched. The CDR3 has 14 residues. Looked up from germline, CDR1 is LGHNA and CDR2 is YSLEER. DNA of the CDR3: TGCGCCAGCGGGGTAGCGGGAGGTTACAATGAGCAGTTCTTC. As protein: CASGVAGGYNEQFF.

V gene TRBV28 combines with J gene TRBJ2-7, with D uncertain. The CDR3 has 11 residues. The ends were cut back, 3 bases at V and 5 bases at J, with 5 bases in the middle. Germline V gene data show CDR1 as MDHEN and CDR2 as SYDVKM. The CDR3 DNA is TGTGCCAGCAGTTTCTGGCACGAGCAGTACTTC. This gives the protein CASSFWHEQYF.

This chain joins TRBV10-3 and TRBJ2-7; TRBD1 might be the D (5 bases). This CDR3 is built from 11 residues. Germline V gene lookup returns CDR1 ENHRY and CDR2 SYGVKD. V gave up 3 bases and J gave up 6 bases, with 6 bases separating them. The CDR3 DNA follows: TGTGCCATCAGTGAAACAGGCGAGCAGTACTTC. This gives the protein CAISETGEQYF.

This clone was seen once. The chain combines TRBV9 with TRBJ2-1; either TRBD1 or TRBD2 may supply D (6 bases each). Germline CDR1 is SGDLS and CDR2 is YYNGEE. Deletions cut 1 base from V and 2 bases from J, with 10 bases between. The CDR3 spans 15 residues. CDR3 bases: TGTGCCAGCAGCGTACGGGGGCAAGCCTACAATGAGCAGTTCTTC. Its translation is CASSVRGQAYNEQFF.

This clone occurred a few times. The chain uses TRBV6-5 and TRBJ1-2; 7 bases align to TRBD1. V lost 5 bases to trimming and J lost 8 bases; unmatched junction nucleotides: 8. CDR3 length: 13 residues. Germline assignment: CDR1 MNHEY and CDR2 SVGAGI. The DNA for the CDR3 is TGTGCCAGCAGTGAACAGGGGTGGCAGGGCTACACCTTC. Protein: CASSEQGWQGYTF.

Points on this clone: The same CDR3 is also encoded by other DNA sequences in this sample. The chain has TRBV29-1 and TRBJ2-5; tentative D call: TRBD1 (6 bases). The V and J ends lost 3 bases and 2 bases respectively, with 7 bases between them. The length of the CDR3 is 12 residues. Germline V gene lookup returns CDR1 SQVTM and CDR2 ANQGSEA. The CDR3 is CSVDRGQETQYF. The CDR3 nucleotides read TGCAGCGTTGACAGGGGACAAGAGACCCAGTACTTC.

This clone was found a few times. This rearrangement joins TRBV30 to TRBJ2-3; 8 bases are shared with TRBD1. The CDR3 is 14 residues long. Trimming took 5 bases from V and 5 from J; bases not matched to a gene: 9. CDR1 GTSNPN and CDR2 SVGIG come from the germline V gene (reference sequence). In DNA form, the CDR3 reads TGTGCCTGGGGTCCAGGGGGCTTAGGAGATACGCAGTATTTT. Its translation: CAWGPGGLGDTQYF. Full variable domain (missing parts from reference TRBV30 and TRBJ2-3): SQTIHQWPATLVQPVGSPLSLECTVEGTSNPNLYWYRQAAGRGLQLLFYSVGIGQISSEVPQNLSASRPQDRQFILSSKKLLLSDSGFYLCAWGPGGLGDTQYFGPGTRLTVL.

The rearrangement uses TRBV25-1 and TRBJ2-1; D is possibly TRBD2 (6 bases). Germline V gene sequence: CDR1 MGHDK, CDR2 SYGVNS. The ends were cut back, 8 bases at V and 2 bases at J, with 7 bases in the middle. This CDR3 contains 12 residues. CDR3 DNA: TGTGCCAGCGGGGGGACCTACAATGAGCAGTTCTTC. Its protein product is CASGGTYNEQFF.